This note documents a single T cell receptor (beta chain) sequence. Its antigen remains unidentified. V lost 3 bases and J lost 0, with 12 bases in between. This CDR3 has 15 residues. CDR1 and CDR2 from the germline V gene are SGHTA and FQGNSA. Time point given: cycle 4 day 1 (C4D1), after six to seven weeks of nivolumab. Every one of the patients relapsed after autologous stem cell transplantation (brentuximab vedotin exposure was variable). The data stem from a study of PD-1 blockade in classical Hodgkin lymphoma. Turning to the study itself: Every 2 weeks, patients had 3 mg/kg nivolumab intravenously. General study findings and limits: Significantly greater TCR diversity emerged by C4D1 in CD4+ cells but not CD8+ cells. Reports indicated that newly diagnosed patients had lower baseline TCR diversity than healthy donors did.

Clones were sequenced by immunoSEQ multiplex PCR, and TCRdb holds only the in-frame ones, with some missing. The table records under 20,000 clones, around 80% of them present only once. Material: peripheral blood mononuclear cells (PBMCs), obtained before the fourth cycle of nivolumab. This sequence joins TRBV7-2 and TRBJ2-7, with D tentatively TRBD1 (6 bases). This sequence originates from a human donor with classical Hodgkin lymphoma. The CDR3 DNA reads TGTGCCAGCAGCTTTCCGGGACAAAACTCCTACGAGCAGTACTTC. Translating it yields CASSFPGQNSYEQYF.